This passage covers 14 T cell receptor beta chains from one sample sequenced in a study of T cell repertoires in ileal Crohn's disease. Time point reported: neoterminal ileum biopsy at postoperative endoscopy, about 6 months after surgery. Sequencing was performed with immunoSEQ multiplex PCR; in TCRdb, only in-frame clones are kept and a portion is missing. The data contain over 10,000 clones, 60% to 80% of them singletons. Sequenced sample: ileal tissue. These receptors all stem from an adult with Crohn's disease.

Remarks on this clone: Other DNA sequences in this specimen translate into the identical CDR3. This sequence joins TRBV27 and TRBJ2-6; maybe TRBD2 (5 bases). The CDR3 covers 14 residues. V was clipped by 8 bases and J by 4 bases, with 12 bases between them. Per germline, CDR1 MNHEY and CDR2 SMNVEV (reference sequence). In nucleotides, the CDR3 is TGTGCCAGCCGGGATGTCTCGGGGGCCAACGTCCTGACTTTC. Translated, it gives CASRDVSGANVLTF.

The CDR3 reads CASSPTQGSMNTEAFF. Here the CDR3 DNA reads TGCGCCAGCAGCCCGACCCAGGGGTCGATGAACACTGAAGCTTTCTTT. V usage is TRBV5-1 and J usage is TRBJ1-1, with a tentative D call TRBD1 (6 bases). Germline-derived CDR1 and CDR2 are SGHRS and YFSETQ. The length of the CDR3 is 16 residues. The V end lost 4 bases, the J end lost 0 bases, and 16 bases lay between the germline ends.

The CDR3 is CASSWGSGQAYGYTF. The CDR3 coding sequence is TGCGCCAGCAGCTGGGGATCGGGACAGGCCTATGGCTACACCTTC. The chain recombines TRBV5-1 with TRBJ1-2; TRBD1 agrees at 8 bases. This CDR3 contains 15 residues. Germline CDR1 reads SGHRS; CDR2 reads YFSETQ. The ends lost 3 bases at V and 4 bases at J; junction bases unmatched: 8.

In its sample, this clone was seen a few times. The chain joins TRBV15 to TRBJ2-7; 13 bases map to TRBD2. With 0 bases clipped from V and 6 bases from J, the junction kept 11 bases outside the gene matches. The CDR3 loop spans 18 amino acids. In germline, CDR1 is LNHNV, CDR2 YYDKDF (reference sequence). The CDR3 protein is CATSRDRTSGGRMSEQYF. The CDR3, as DNA: TGTGCCACCAGCAGAGACAGGACTAGCGGGGGCCGTATGTCCGAGCAGTACTTC.

In its sample, this clone was seen a few times. The chain has TRBV18 and TRBJ1-4; no firm D call. Germline CDR1 and CDR2: KGHSH and LQKENI. The CDR3 has 14 amino acids. Trimming took off 4 bases at V and 3 bases at J, with 9 bases between the two ends. DNA of the CDR3: TGTGCCAGCTCACGGCGGGGTGCTAATGAAAAACTGTTTTTT. Protein: CASSRRGANEKLFF.

This clone was picked up a small number of times. The identical CDR3 is also encoded by other nucleotide sequences in the sample. The chain joins TRBV6-1 to TRBJ1-3; D possibly corresponds to TRBD1 (6 bases). The germline V gene encodes CDR1 MNHNS and CDR2 SASEGT. V lost 4 bases and J lost 2, with 12 bases in between. CDR3 length: 15 residues. The CDR3 reads CASSAIGGTGNTIYF. In nucleotides, the CDR3 is TGTGCCAGCAGTGCGATAGGGGGTACTGGAAACACCATATATTTT.

The rearrangement links TRBV6-1 to TRBJ2-7; perhaps TRBD1 as D (6 bases). CDR1 and CDR2 (germline): MNHNS, SASEGT. V gave up 5 bases and J gave up 2 bases, with 13 bases separating them. The CDR3 is made up of 14 amino acids. The CDR3: CASSFRQVTYEQYF. CDR3 DNA sequence: TGTGCCAGCAGTTTTCGACAGGTTACCTACGAGCAGTACTTC.

The rearrangement uses TRBV7-9 and TRBJ2-7; D might be TRBD1 (5 bases). This CDR3 region has 15 residues. Trimming left V 3 bases short and J 1 base short, with 13 bases between. Germline V gene sequence: CDR1 SEHNR, CDR2 FQNEAQ (reference sequence). The CDR3 DNA reads as TGTGCCAGCAGCTTCCCAGGGTCAACTTCCTACGAGCAGTACTTC. Translation gives CASSFPGSTSYEQYF.

This rearrangement joins TRBV6-5 to TRBJ1-1, with D hard to call. The CDR3 spans 14 residues. Germline loops: CDR1 MNHEY, CDR2 SVGAGI. V gave up 5 bases and J gave up 5 bases, with 15 bases separating them. This CDR3 reads CASSVAGKKTEAFF. The CDR3 DNA is TGTGCCAGCAGTGTCGCGGGGAAGAAGACTGAAGCTTTCTTT.

Within the sample, this clone is large. The V and J genes are TRBV7-9 and TRBJ1-3; D is possibly TRBD1 (5 bases). This CDR3 region has 14 residues. V lost 5 bases and J lost 0, with 8 bases in between. The germline CDR1 and CDR2 sequences are SEHNR and FQNEAQ (reference sequence). The CDR3 region has the DNA TGTGCCAGCAGCCTTGACAGCTCTGGAAACACCATATATTTT. Translating gives CASSLDSSGNTIYF.

J is TRBJ2-1 and V is TRBV18, with 13 bases lining up with TRBD2. The CDR3 is 15 residues long. In germline, CDR1 is KGHSH, CDR2 LQKENI. Losses at the gene ends were 2 bases for V and 5 bases for J; bases not matched to a gene: 0. CDR3 residues: CASSPGLAGDNEQFF. The CDR3 DNA reads as TGTGCCAGCTCACCAGGACTAGCGGGGGACAATGAGCAGTTCTTC.

A few counts support this clone. The chain is built from TRBV6-5 and TRBJ2-7, with TRBD1 identical over 8 bases. The V segment lost 2 bases and the J segment 4 bases; nucleotides outside the gene matches: 4. The CDR3 consists of 14 residues. Germline CDR1 reads MNHEY; CDR2 reads SVGAGI. CDR3 region: CASSYNDRGYEQYF. The CDR3 DNA reads TGTGCCAGCAGTTACAATGACAGGGGTTACGAGCAGTACTTC.

V and J are TRBV7-8 and TRBJ1-6; tentative D call: TRBD1 (5 bases). V gave up 4 bases and J gave up 7 bases, with 14 bases separating them. Germline CDR1 is SGHVS and CDR2 is FQNEAQ. The CDR3 spans 15 residues. Written as DNA, the CDR3 is TGTGCCAGCAGCTCCAGGGTACAGTGGAATTCACCCCTCCACTTT. Translating it yields CASSSRVQWNSPLHF.

This clone was detected a few times. This sequence joins TRBV5-1 and TRBJ1-1; D is possibly TRBD1 (6 bases). Trimming removed 5 bases from V and 1 base from J, with 12 bases in between. This CDR3 has 14 amino acids. Germline V gene data show CDR1 as SGHRS and CDR2 as YFSETQ. CDR3 sequence: CASSDRNKNTEAFF. The CDR3 DNA reads as TGCGCCAGCAGTGACAGGAACAAGAACACTGAAGCTTTCTTT.